This entry lists 19 T cell receptor beta chains sequenced from one sample in a study of post-analysis software for immune sequencing data. Overall study results and limits: Comparison of patients with controls showed four or five TRBV segments more frequent in patients, TRBV5-6, TRBV5-1 and TRBV20-1 among them.

The TCR beta cDNA libraries contained unique molecular identifiers. MiXCR was run by TCRdb on the PCR reads, yielding one entry per CDR3 protein. This sample has roughly 580,000 distinct CDR3 sequences; 44% occur once, and the top ten carry about 1.8%. These TCRs are of unknown antigen specificity. Sequenced input: blood. The origin of the receptors is a girl under 18 with multiple sclerosis.

The genes are TRBV5-1 and TRBJ2-7; 8 bases are shared with TRBD2. The CDR3 sequence is 16 residues long. V lost 4 bases to trimming and J lost 5 bases; unmatched junction nucleotides: 14. Germline lookup yields CDR1 SGHRS and CDR2 YFSETQ. The CDR3 region is CASSTEQLAAAHEQYF. The CDR3 DNA reads as TGCGCCAGCAGCACCGAGCAACTAGCGGCAGCCCACGAGCAGTACTTC.

This clonotype was counted a few times. The rearrangement joins TRBV6-5 to TRBJ1-6; 8 bases fit TRBD1. Germline CDR1 MNHEY, CDR2 SVGAGI. J was trimmed by 6 bases and V by 6 bases; bases with no gene match: 10. The CDR3 is 16 amino acids. CDR3 loop: CASSPRPGQANSPLHF. Here the CDR3 DNA reads TGTGCCAGCAGCCCCCGTCCGGGACAGGCTAATTCACCCCTCCACTTT.

This chain uses TRBV6-1 with TRBJ2-7, with a weak D call TRBD2 (5 bases). The CDR3 is made up of 14 amino acids. Germline lookup yields CDR1 MNHNS and CDR2 SASEGT. V was pared by 0 bases and J by 2 bases, with 8 bases between. The CDR3 DNA sequence: TGTGCCAGCAGTGAAGCGGCCGGGACCTACGAGCAGTACTTC. Its protein product is CASSEAAGTYEQYF.

CDR3 in amino acids: CSAGGGGSQETQYF. CDR3 in DNA: TGCAGCGCTGGGGGCGGGGGTTCTCAAGAGACCCAGTACTTC. The rearrangement joins TRBV29-1 to TRBJ2-5, with D possibly TRBD2 on 7 matching bases. The CDR3 has 14 amino acids. CDR1 is SQVTM and CDR2 is ANQGSEA in the germline V gene. V was shortened by 7 bases and J by 2 bases, with 17 bases between the two germline ends.

The rearrangement links TRBV4-1 to TRBJ2-7; weak D call: TRBD1 (6 bases). CDR1 and CDR2 from the germline V gene are MGHRA and YSYEKL. With 4 bases removed from V and 0 bases from J, the gap between germline ends came to 13 bases. CDR3 size: 15 residues. As DNA, the CDR3 is TGCGCCAGCAGCCGCGGGCAGGGGATCTCCTACGAGCAGTACTTC. As protein: CASSRGQGISYEQYF.

This chain joins TRBV7-8 and TRBJ2-6, with TRBD1 identical over 9 bases. The CDR3 has 16 amino acids. V lost 5 bases and J lost 2; bases outside the gene matches: 4. Germline V CDR1 and CDR2: SGHVS, FQNEAQ. CDR3 nucleotide sequence: TGTGCCAGCAGCCGGACAGGGGCGACTGGGGCCAACGTCCTGACTTTC. It encodes CASSRTGATGANVLTF.

This clonotype turned up a few times. The chain uses TRBV24-1 and TRBJ2-1; 7 nucleotides line up with TRBD2. The germline V gene encodes CDR1 KGHDR and CDR2 SFDVKD. This CDR3 spans 17 amino acids. V was clipped by 3 bases and J by 5 bases; unmatched bases: 12. CDR3 sequence (DNA): TGTGCCACCAGTGATGCGGTGGGGGAGGGGTTACACAATGAGCAGTTCTTC. Amino acid sequence: CATSDAVGEGLHNEQFF.

The rearrangement joins TRBV29-1 to TRBJ1-1; D is undetermined. Trimming shortened V by 4 bases and J by 1 base, and 19 bases separated the two germline ends. Germline CDR1 and CDR2: SQVTM and ANQGSEA. The CDR3 covers 16 residues. The CDR3 DNA follows: TGCAGCGTTGGCCTTAGAGCCCAGCCCAAGAACACTGAAGCTTTCTTT. It translates to CSVGLRAQPKNTEAFF.

The J gene is TRBJ1-4, the V gene TRBV9; 9 bases map to TRBD1. With 2 bases clipped from V and 0 bases from J, the junction kept 5 bases outside the gene matches. The germline V gene has CDR1 SGDLS and CDR2 YYNGEE. This CDR3 has 17 amino acids. The DNA of the CDR3 is TGTGCCAGCAGCGTCGGACAGGGGCGCCCAACTAATGAAAAACTGTTTTTT. Its translation: CASSVGQGRPTNEKLFF.

The table lists this clonotype with a few counts. This sequence joins TRBV6-5 and TRBJ2-1, with D possibly being TRBD2 (6 bases). CDR1 and CDR2 (germline): MNHEY, SVGAGI. The length of the CDR3 is 15 residues. V lost 6 bases, J lost 1 base, and 13 bases lay in between. CDR3 region: CASSESSGSYNEQFF. CDR3 DNA: TGTGCCAGCAGCGAGAGTAGCGGTTCCTACAATGAGCAGTTCTTC.

The CDR3 coding sequence is TGCAGTGCTAGGGACTCCAGAACCGGGACAGGGAGGGAGACCCAGTACTTC. This gives the protein CSARDSRTGTGRETQYF. This rearrangement joins TRBV20-1 to TRBJ2-5; 9 bases match TRBD1. Trimming at V came to 3 bases and at J to 5 bases, leaving 16 bases not matched to a gene. The CDR3 has 17 residues. Germline values: CDR1 DFQATT, CDR2 SNEGSKA (reference sequence).

There are a few counts of this clonotype. The chain combines TRBV12-3 or TRBV12-4 with TRBJ2-3, with D possibly matching TRBD1 (5 bases). CDR3 size: 12 residues. V was pared by 5 bases and J by 5 bases, with 8 bases between. CDR3 nucleotides: TGTGCCAGCAGTCAGGGTGAAGATACGCAGTATTTT. Protein product: CASSQGEDTQYF.

This sequence joins TRBV4-1 and TRBJ1-1; unclear D gene. The CDR3 contains 15 residues. Germline values: CDR1 MGHRA, CDR2 YSYEKL. The germline V and J ends were trimmed by 2 bases and 2 bases, with 12 bases remaining between them. This chain's CDR3 is CASSQHYLPNTEAFF. Here the CDR3 DNA reads TGCGCCAGCAGCCAACATTACCTGCCTAACACTGAAGCTTTCTTT.

V is TRBV29-1 and J is TRBJ2-5; TRBD2 might be the D (5 bases). The J call may be faulty, since TRBJ2-7 better matches the DNA end. The V gene's germline CDR1 is SQVTM and CDR2 ANQGSEA. CDR3 size: 14 residues. CDR3 sequence (DNA): TGCAGCGTTGCGGCCGGCACGGCGCGGGACGAGCAGTACTTC. Protein sequence: CSVAAGTARDEQYF.

This chain uses TRBV30 with TRBJ1-2; no definite D call. Per germline, CDR1 GTSNPN and CDR2 SVGIG (reference sequence). Trimming pared 5 bases from V and 6 bases from J, leaving 4 bases between. This CDR3 is built from 9 residues. The CDR3 loop reads CAWLDGYTF. Here the CDR3 DNA reads TGTGCCTGGTTGGATGGCTACACCTTC. The variable domain in full, with the rest retrieved from reference TRBV30 and TRBJ1-2, is SQTIHQWPATLVQPVGSPLSLECTVEGTSNPNLYWYRQAAGRGLQLLFYSVGIGQISSEVPQNLSASRPQDRQFILSSKKLLLSDSGFYLCAWLDGYTFGSGTRLTVV.

The chain uses TRBV7-8 and TRBJ2-3; TRBD2 agrees at 9 bases. With V trimmed by 3 bases and J by 0 bases, 13 bases remained unmatched. Germline V gene data show CDR1 as SGHVS and CDR2 as FQNEAQ. The CDR3 loop spans 19 amino acids. DNA of the CDR3: TGTGCCAGCAGCTTGTACCGACTAGCGGAGATCTCTAGCACAGATACGCAGTATTTT. It is translated as CASSLYRLAEISSTDTQYF.

This clonotype was seen only once. Here the CDR3 DNA reads TGCGCCAGCAGCTCGCTCCGGGACAGGGGAGAGACCCAGTACTTC. It specifies CASSSLRDRGETQYF. The chain uses TRBV5-1 and TRBJ2-5; 10 positions match TRBD1. The CDR3 runs 15 residues. The V gene's germline CDR1 is SGHRS and CDR2 YFSETQ. The V segment lost 3 bases and the J segment 4 bases; nucleotides outside the gene matches: 6.

This chain uses TRBV3-1 with TRBJ2-1, with 14 nucleotides matching TRBD2. Germline lookup yields CDR1 LGHDT and CDR2 YNNKEL (reference sequence). The CDR3 is 17 amino acids. J was trimmed by 7 bases and V by 6 bases; bases with no gene match: 11. The CDR3 spells CASSLGLAGGPGNEQFF. CDR3 coding DNA: TGTGCCAGCAGTCTTGGACTAGCGGGAGGTCCGGGAAATGAGCAGTTCTTC.

This sequence joins TRBV30 and TRBJ1-1; D perhaps matches TRBD1 (6 bases). Trimming pared 0 bases from V and 0 bases from J, leaving 14 bases between. The CDR3 consists of 16 residues. Germline V gene lookup returns CDR1 GTSNPN and CDR2 SVGIG (reference sequence). The chain's CDR3 is CAWSVQRGHMNTEAFF. The CDR3 coding sequence is TGTGCCTGGAGTGTACAGAGGGGACACATGAACACTGAAGCTTTCTTT. Full variable domain (outside the CDR3, taken from reference TRBV30 and TRBJ1-1): SQTIHQWPATLVQPVGSPLSLECTVEGTSNPNLYWYRQAAGRGLQLLFYSVGIGQISSEVPQNLSASRPQDRQFILSSKKLLLSDSGFYLCAWSVQRGHMNTEAFFGQGTRLTVV.